This record looks at one T cell receptor beta chain sequence and its context. This entry comes from a study of cytomegalovirus exposure and HLA in healthy donors. CDR3 length: 15 residues. Trimming cost V 2 bases and J 4 bases, with 11 bases left between them. CDR1 is MNHEY and CDR2 is SMNVEV in the germline V gene (reference sequence). The data were produced by immunoSEQ multiplex PCR, yet TCRdb's version contains in-frame clones alone and is incomplete. The sample yields under 150,000 clones, over 85% seen once. This chain joins TRBV27 and TRBJ2-2; the D gene is possibly TRBD2 (6 bases). The specimen was PBMCs. This receptor was obtained from a woman aged 18-29 years in good health and CMV-seronegative. The CDR3 here is CASSLGGLTTGELFF. The DNA for the CDR3 is TGTGCCAGCAGTTTAGGAGGACTAACCACCGGGGAGCTGTTTTTT.